This T cell receptor beta chain was captured by sequencing in a study of vaccination effects on CD4 cells after COVID-19 (dated by TCRdb to 2021 to 2024). The study in broad terms: Each participant got two doses of an mRNA SARS-CoV-2 vaccine, either BNT162b2 or mRNA-1273. Pre-vaccine samples were drawn from a couple of convalescent patients 16 days and one week before the first dose, at 142 and 148 days after COVID-19 diagnosis. In both COVID-19 convalescent patients and infection-naive vaccine recipients, the study compared SARS-CoV-2 spike-specific CD4+ TCR repertoires from before mRNA vaccination with those from after it. A total of 10 COVID-19 convalescent patients and 4 SARS-CoV-2-naive healthy vaccine recipients were included in the full study. The Oncomine TCR Beta short-read assay on an Illumina iSeq 100 was used to sequence cultures from other donors in the study. The full study reports these points: Limitations of the study were the small number of convalescent patients and the absence of early post-infection timepoints. Among convalescent patients, the spike-reactive repertoire after vaccination was made up mainly of new vaccine-induced clones that were largely distinct from the clones induced by infection. At late post-vaccination timepoints, both infection-induced and vaccine-induced clones showed marked clonal contraction, consistent with waning T cell responses.

Library preparation was by the immunoSEQ multiplex PCR assay. DNA from the cultured, isolated CD4+ T cells was subjected to TCR beta CDR3 sequencing. The paper's data handling went like this. Non-productive TCR sequences were discarded, and reads were trimmed to the CDR3 region, with only CDR3s of 7 or more amino acids retained. Antigen-specific clonotypes were identified using the MANAFEST web app by comparison of expansion in peptide wells against reference cultures. To count as positive, a clone had to show expansion at FDR<0.05 compared with the reference and with all other wells, an odds ratio above 5, and a frequency above 0.1% in two replicate wells. A clonotype was defined as cross-reactive if the clonotype was significantly expanded both in SARS-CoV-2 spike wells and in at least one common cold coronavirus spike condition. CDR3 similarity was assessed by Levenshtein distance using the stringdist R package, and unrooted trees were constructed with ape in R 3.6.1. The immuneACCESS repertoire file appears here via TCRdb, limited to in-frame rearrangements. These files lack a portion of the clones; in checked studies, under half of the deficit traces to unresolved V genes, and the cause of the others is not known. The V and J calls and clone size are taken from that table; D and trimming were inferred from the DNA. In all, the sample holds nearly 45,000 clones, and roughly four fifths of those were seen once. The top ten hold 25% to 30% of the sample.

As concerns this clone: Its antigen is not yet known. Base qualities are missing; no much larger clone stands one base away.

To identify antigen-specific CD4+ T cell clonotypes by their expansion, the ViraFEST assay first stimulated PBMC with viral peptide pools and then applied TCR sequencing. After about 10 days of culture, CD4+ T cells were isolated with the EasySep CD4+ T cell isolation kit. Convalescent patients had PCR-confirmed SARS-CoV-2 infection between March and December 2020, before Alpha, Beta and Delta variants emerged in the United States. A few million PBMC per well were cultured in IMDM with roughly 5% human AB serum, 10 IU/ml IL-2 and gentamicin, plus 10 ug/ml peptides. On days 3 and 7, half of the culture medium was replaced with fresh IL-2-containing medium. Unless noted otherwise, every peptide stimulation condition was cultured in triplicate wells. PBMC were separated from whole blood using Ficoll-Paque Plus gradient centrifugation and were then either cryopreserved at -140C or used fresh. Genomic DNA was extracted from cultured CD4+ T cells with the QIAamp micro DNA kit.

Measured from the cysteine to the phenylalanine, the CDR3 is 15 residues long. The DNA shown is the 45-base CDR3, in frame from base 1. V and J are truncated by 1 base and 5 bases respectively, leaving an intervening sequence of 14 bases. Based on the germline V gene, the CDR1 and CDR2 sequences are SGHRS and YFSETQ. The sample was CD4+ T cells from PBMCs cultured with a peptide pool, taken before COVID-19 vaccination. This receptor was taken from a human donor who had a prior SARS-CoV-2 infection. This sequence uses TRBV5-1 and TRBJ2-3; TRBD2 is a possible D gene, resting on 6 matching bases. The DNA is as follows: TGCGCCAGCAGCTTGACGGGGGAAGTGGGAGATACGCAGTATTTT. Translated, this gives CASSLTGEVGDTQYF.